One T cell receptor beta chain is described in this entry. Only a few counts were recorded for this clonotype. The antigen it recognizes is unknown. This probably arose from a read error, given a far larger clone one base away. This entry comes from a study of prognosis after radiotherapy for stage I lung cancer (dated by TCRdb to the early 2020s). Notes on the research overall: Between April 2018 and early 2019, fewer than 20 patients with stage I NSCLC were enrolled in Nanjing, China. Newly diagnosed primary stage I lung tumors were present in approximately 13 patients, and oligometastatic NSCLC after surgical resection of the primary tumor was present in a few patients. All patients were regarded as medically inoperable, because of comorbidities in 11 to 12 patients and refusal of surgery in about seven patients. The cohort included about a dozen men and roughly six women, with a median age of approximately 73 years and a range of about 53 to 90 years. On tumor histology, over 10 patients had adenocarcinoma and six to eight had squamous cell carcinoma. SBRT was delivered in 3 to 5 fractions with a biologically effective dose of at least 100 Gy, and image-guided IMRT or VMAT was used for delivery. SBRT was not combined with any concurrent therapy in any patient. About 20% of the 19 patients developed distant metastases after SBRT, at a median of roughly seven months; the other 15 showed no significant progression. Peripheral blood TCR beta repertoires were profiled in stage I NSCLC patients before and after stereotactic body radiotherapy, and the repertoires were related to distant failure. The study took one blood sample before SBRT and one after SBRT from each of 19 patients and sequenced all 38 samples. On the study overall, not on this receptor specifically: Differences by metastasis status were reportedly seen in TRBV and TRBJ usage frequencies, involving two V genes at baseline and, after SBRT, 9 or 10 V genes and two J genes. The small cohort and short follow-up limited the study, so independent validation of the findings is needed. No adjustment for multiple comparisons was applied to any of the reported P values. Post-SBRT Shannon entropy and its change from baseline were lower in patients who developed distant metastases; baseline Shannon entropy was not associated with metastases. Whether the expanded TCR clones were tumor-specific was not determined. A decrease in unique TCR clone counts was observed after SBRT (median around 9,800 before versus several thousand after; Wilcoxon paired P=0.011).

The germline V gene (reference sequence) provides CDR1 DFQATT and CDR2 SNEGSKA. The CDR3, from cysteine to phenylalanine, totals 16 residues. Of all the DNA, just the CDR3 is kept, 48 bases in frame from base 1. No patient had a history of other malignancies or prior chemotherapy or radiotherapy, and all had node-negative disease on CT and PET/CT. At each of two time points, approximately 6.3 milliliters of peripheral venous blood were collected into EDTA tubes. PBMCs were isolated by Ficoll-Paque Plus density-gradient centrifugation. Right after collection, samples were placed at -80 degrees C and kept there until analysis. Two rounds of multiplex PCR were used to amplify the TCR beta CDR3 region from genomic DNA. In the first PCR round, primers specific to each TRBV and TRBJ gene were used, and the primer sequences were filed in Chinese patent CN105087789A. Universal primers were used in the second round of PCR. The Roche High Pure PCR Template Preparation Kit was used to extract genomic DNA from the frozen PBMCs. An Illumina HiSeq 3000 was used to sequence the libraries paired-end with 151 bp reads. The paper's data handling went like this. CutAdapt was used to discard raw reads that did not contain the multiplex PCR primer sequences. High-quality paired reads were merged into contigs with PEAR. MiXCR assigned TRB V, D and J gene segments to each contig by aligning to reference sequences. CDR3 sequences were clustered by base quality and sequence similarity to remove sequencing errors. Shannon entropy normalized by the natural log of productive TCR sequence number was used as the measure of diversity. To get clonality, Shannon entropy was divided by the natural log of the number of unique clonotypes, and that result was subtracted from one. The Youden index of ROC curves was used to select progression-free survival cut-offs for repertoire metrics, and analyses were performed in R 3.5.3. In TCRdb, the public reads were trimmed at Q25 with fastp and aligned with MiXCR, with productive beta chains retained. Each entry is one CDR3 protein sequence, shown with its most common DNA and genes. TCRdb, not the original authors, processed these V and J calls. The sample contains about 22,000 distinct CDR3 sequences, 35% to 50% of them found a single time. The ten largest make up approximately 54% of the sample.

This clonotype was sampled from a donor aged 50 or older with non-small cell lung cancer. Rearrangement joined TRBV20-1 to TRBJ2-5; 8 central nucleotides agree with TRBD2. The end of the DNA is better explained by TRBJ2-1, so the J call may be wrong. This specimen consisted of PBMCs, obtained before or after stereotactic body radiation therapy (not recorded which). The encoded CDR3 is CSARGTSLETYHEQFF. The DNA is TGCAGTGCTAGAGGGACTAGCTTAGAAACATACCATGAGCAGTTCTTC.